A selection of T cell receptor beta chains follows, all from one sample in a study of vaccination effects on CD4 cells after COVID-19. These receptors' antigens are unknown. TCRdb keeps only in-frame clones here, not all; method: immunoSEQ multiplex PCR. The data contain 55,000 to 75,000 clones, approximately 76% of them singletons. Sequencing was performed on CD4+ T cells from PBMCs cultured with HCoV-NL63 spike peptides, taken before COVID-19 vaccination. These receptors originate from a human donor who received a COVID-19 vaccine. Both conserved end residues are part of each CDR3. The D gene is left open where the match is weak. Only some rows state a clone size, as once, few, many or a class for expanded clones.

clone_size: few; j_call: TRBJ2-5; v_call: TRBV7-9; d_call: .; cdr3_aa: CATYTGQETQYF; cdr3_nt: TGTGCCACCTATACGGGACAAGAGACCCAGTACTTC
clone_size: .; j_call: TRBJ1-4; v_call: TRBV15; d_call: TRBD1; cdr3_aa: CATSGDRWGEKLFF; cdr3_nt: TGTGCCACCAGCGGGGACAGGTGGGGGGAAAAACTGTTTTTT
clone_size: .; j_call: TRBJ2-5; v_call: TRBV15; d_call: .; cdr3_aa: CATSRDRGETQYF; cdr3_nt: TGTGCCACCAGCAGAGATAGGGGGGAGACCCAGTACTTC
clone_size: once; j_call: TRBJ2-3; v_call: TRBV4-2; d_call: TRBD2; cdr3_aa: CASSQDGRGRADTQYF; cdr3_nt: TGTGCCAGCAGCCAAGATGGCCGGGGGAGGGCAGATACGCAGTATTTT
clone_size: .; j_call: TRBJ2-1; v_call: TRBV7-8; d_call: .; cdr3_aa: CASSLAPRDLEQFF; cdr3_nt: TGTGCCAGCAGCTTAGCGCCGCGGGATCTAGAGCAGTTCTTC
clone_size: .; j_call: TRBJ1-1; v_call: TRBV7-2; d_call: TRBD1; cdr3_aa: CASSSWTGMNTEAFF; cdr3_nt: TGTGCCAGCAGCTCGTGGACAGGGATGAACACTGAAGCTTTCTTT
clone_size: few; j_call: TRBJ2-5; v_call: TRBV19; d_call: .; cdr3_aa: CASSLPIGGRETQYF; cdr3_nt: TGTGCCAGTAGTCTCCCCATCGGAGGGAGAGAGACCCAGTACTTC
clone_size: .; j_call: TRBJ2-4; v_call: TRBV11-2; d_call: .; cdr3_aa: CASSLVLGLAKNIQYF; cdr3_nt: TGTGCCAGCAGCTTAGTCTTGGGACTAGCCAAAAACATTCAGTACTTC
clone_size: .; j_call: TRBJ2-2; v_call: TRBV11-2; d_call: .; cdr3_aa: CASSFNYTGELFF; cdr3_nt: TGTGCCAGCAGCTTTAACTACACCGGGGAGCTGTTTTTT
clone_size: .; j_call: TRBJ1-2; v_call: TRBV9; d_call: .; cdr3_aa: CASSVVEKENYGYTF; cdr3_nt: TGTGCCAGCAGCGTAGTGGAGAAAGAGAACTATGGCTACACCTTC
clone_size: .; j_call: TRBJ2-5; v_call: TRBV20-1; d_call: .; cdr3_aa: CSQLTAGTQYF; cdr3_nt: TGCAGTCAACTTACGGCAGGGACCCAGTACTTC
clone_size: .; j_call: TRBJ2-5; v_call: TRBV3-1/TRBV3-2; d_call: .; cdr3_aa: CASSKKGGGETQYF; cdr3_nt: TGTGCCAGCAGTAAGAAGGGCGGTGGGGAGACCCAGTACTTC
clone_size: .; j_call: TRBJ2-3; v_call: TRBV11-1; d_call: TRBD1; cdr3_aa: CASSPDREADTQYF; cdr3_nt: TGTGCCAGCAGCCCGGACAGGGAAGCAGATACGCAGTATTTT
clone_size: .; j_call: TRBJ2-3; v_call: TRBV5-1; d_call: .; cdr3_aa: CASSMGTSTDTQYF; cdr3_nt: TGCGCCAGCAGTATGGGGACGAGCACAGATACGCAGTATTTT
clone_size: few; j_call: TRBJ1-1; v_call: TRBV11-2; d_call: .; cdr3_aa: CASSLGRDTEAFF; cdr3_nt: TGTGCCAGCAGCTTAGGTCGGGACACTGAAGCTTTCTTT
clone_size: .; j_call: TRBJ1-2; v_call: TRBV6-5; d_call: .; cdr3_aa: CASHPGAAPGYGYTF; cdr3_nt: TGTGCCAGTCACCCCGGGGCAGCACCCGGCTATGGCTACACCTTC
clone_size: .; j_call: TRBJ2-1; v_call: TRBV7-6; d_call: TRBD2; cdr3_aa: CASSLGLAGHEQFF; cdr3_nt: TGTGCCAGCAGCTTGGGACTAGCGGGGCATGAGCAGTTCTTC
clone_size: .; j_call: TRBJ1-2; v_call: TRBV5-1; d_call: .; cdr3_aa: CASSAAGSNYGYTF; cdr3_nt: TGCGCCAGCAGCGCGGCAGGGTCTAACTATGGCTACACCTTC
clone_size: .; j_call: TRBJ2-5; v_call: TRBV6-5; d_call: .; cdr3_aa: CASDDRPFQETQYF; cdr3_nt: TGTGCCAGCGACGACAGACCTTTCCAAGAGACCCAGTACTTC
clone_size: .; j_call: TRBJ2-2; v_call: TRBV30; d_call: TRBD1; cdr3_aa: CAWIGTGRAGELFF; cdr3_nt: TGTGCCTGGATCGGGACAGGGCGGGCCGGGGAGCTGTTTTTT
clone_size: once; j_call: TRBJ2-4; v_call: TRBV7-3; d_call: .; cdr3_aa: CASSLVGGLGDIQYF; cdr3_nt: TGTGCCAGCAGCTTAGTAGGGGGGCTCGGCGACATTCAGTACTTC
clone_size: .; j_call: TRBJ2-6; v_call: TRBV24-1; d_call: .; cdr3_aa: CATSEAGGANVLTF; cdr3_nt: TGTGCCACCAGTGAAGCCGGAGGGGCCAACGTCCTGACTTTC
clone_size: .; j_call: TRBJ2-1; v_call: TRBV5-1; d_call: .; cdr3_aa: CASSLGQGNEQFF; cdr3_nt: TGCGCCAGCAGCTTGGGGCAGGGGAATGAGCAGTTCTTC
clone_size: .; j_call: TRBJ2-3; v_call: TRBV5-1; d_call: .; cdr3_aa: CASSLGGEPDTQYF; cdr3_nt: TGCGCCAGCAGCTTGGGAGGGGAACCAGATACGCAGTATTTT
clone_size: .; j_call: TRBJ1-4; v_call: TRBV7-2; d_call: TRBD1; cdr3_aa: CASSLASSGGGEKLFF; cdr3_nt: TGTGCCAGCAGCTTAGCATCTTCAGGGGGGGGTGAAAAACTGTTTTTT
clone_size: few; j_call: TRBJ1-2; v_call: TRBV27; d_call: .; cdr3_aa: CASRKPGVWGYTF; cdr3_nt: TGTGCCAGCAGAAAGCCGGGTGTTTGGGGCTACACCTTC
clone_size: once; j_call: TRBJ2-2; v_call: TRBV5-4; d_call: .; cdr3_aa: CASSLGGLREGELFF; cdr3_nt: TGTGCCAGCAGCCTGGGGGGACTCCGGGAGGGGGAGCTGTTTTTT
clone_size: few; j_call: TRBJ1-6; v_call: TRBV5-5; d_call: .; cdr3_aa: CASSGGQGKVSPLHF; cdr3_nt: TGTGCCAGCAGCGGGGGGCAGGGAAAGGTTTCACCCCTCCACTTT
clone_size: .; j_call: TRBJ1-2; v_call: TRBV28; d_call: .; cdr3_aa: CASSFFGGNYGYTF; cdr3_nt: TGTGCCAGCAGTTTTTTTGGGGGCAACTATGGCTACACCTTC
clone_size: .; j_call: TRBJ2-4; v_call: TRBV18; d_call: .; cdr3_aa: CASSPGIVDIQYF; cdr3_nt: TGTGCCAGCTCACCGGGAATTGTGGACATTCAGTACTTC
clone_size: few; j_call: TRBJ1-5; v_call: TRBV18; d_call: TRBD1; cdr3_aa: CASSPRTGPLYQPQHF; cdr3_nt: TGTGCCAGCTCACCACGGACAGGGCCTTTGTATCAGCCCCAGCATTTT
clone_size: .; j_call: TRBJ2-2; v_call: TRBV5-1; d_call: .; cdr3_aa: CASSLRGPEGTGELFF; cdr3_nt: TGCGCCAGCAGCTTACGGGGGCCAGAGGGCACCGGGGAGCTGTTTTTT
clone_size: .; j_call: TRBJ2-3; v_call: TRBV5-6; d_call: .; cdr3_aa: CASSLYSTDTQYF; cdr3_nt: TGTGCCAGCAGCTTGTATTCCACAGATACGCAGTATTTT
clone_size: few; j_call: TRBJ1-1; v_call: TRBV11-1; d_call: .; cdr3_aa: CASSPSRGGTEAFF; cdr3_nt: TGTGCCAGCAGCCCCTCGCGTGGCGGGACTGAAGCTTTCTTT
clone_size: few; j_call: TRBJ1-5; v_call: TRBV5-1; d_call: .; cdr3_aa: CASSLEGRPNQPQHF; cdr3_nt: TGCGCCAGCAGCTTGGAAGGCAGACCAAATCAGCCCCAGCATTTT
clone_size: .; j_call: TRBJ2-1; v_call: TRBV5-5; d_call: TRBD2; cdr3_aa: CASRATTSGGYNEQFF; cdr3_nt: TGTGCCAGCAGGGCGACCACTAGCGGGGGGTACAATGAGCAGTTCTTC
clone_size: .; j_call: TRBJ1-2; v_call: TRBV6-5; d_call: .; cdr3_aa: CASSPTGTTNYGYTF; cdr3_nt: TGTGCCAGCAGTCCTACAGGGACAACTAACTATGGCTACACCTTC
clone_size: .; j_call: TRBJ1-5; v_call: TRBV4-1; d_call: TRBD1; cdr3_aa: CASSQGHGTVNQPQHF; cdr3_nt: TGCGCCAGCAGCCAAGGACACGGGACAGTGAATCAGCCCCAGCATTTT
clone_size: .; j_call: TRBJ2-3; v_call: TRBV9; d_call: .; cdr3_aa: CASSVEASTDTQYF; cdr3_nt: TGTGCCAGCAGCGTAGAAGCTAGCACAGATACGCAGTATTTT
clone_size: .; j_call: TRBJ2-3; v_call: TRBV2; d_call: .; cdr3_aa: CASSADGLNTQYF; cdr3_nt: TGTGCCAGCAGCGCAGACGGGTTAAATACGCAGTATTTT
clone_size: .; j_call: TRBJ1-6; v_call: TRBV6-5; d_call: TRBD1; cdr3_aa: CASSPGQYNSPLHF; cdr3_nt: TGTGCCAGCAGTCCGGGACAGTATAATTCACCCCTCCACTTT